This section outlines one T cell receptor beta chain sequence together with its context. This record belongs to a study of blood T cell repertoires in COVID-19. Overall study context: Donors in the United States, Italy and Spain gave samples during acute or convalescent COVID-19. The analysed material was cDNA or gDNA that came from T cells, B-cell-depleted T cells, or PBMCs.

Trimming at V came to 3 bases and at J to 1 base, leaving 8 bases not matched to a gene. The CDR3 covers 17 residues. Germline V gene sequence: CDR1 KGHSH, CDR2 LQKENI. Authors' methods: Amplified reference gene primers provided the basis for estimating nucleated cell counts. Some clones are missing from TCRdb's copy, which holds only in-frame ones; the method was immunoSEQ multiplex PCR. That table furnishes V, J and clone size, whereas the DNA furnished D and trimming. The sample has some 120,000 clones; about nine tenths are singletons. This rearrangement joins TRBV18 to TRBJ1-5; 8 bases agree with TRBD1. Sequenced material: peripheral blood. The receptor was derived from a man in his forties or fifties with active COVID-19. The CDR3 loop is CASSPQRTGRSNQPQHF. The DNA for the CDR3 is TGTGCCAGCTCACCCCAAAGGACAGGGAGGAGCAATCAGCCCCAGCATTTT.